The 17 T cell receptor beta chains below all came from one sample that was sequenced in a study of CD4 and CD8 cells across lung adenocarcinoma regions. TCRdb reprocessed the PCR reads via MiXCR and lists one record per CDR3 protein. The data contain roughly 20,000 distinct CDR3 sequences, roughly half of them seen just once; the ten biggest clones take up more than 20%. The material sequenced was CD8+ T cells from the center of a lung tumor. The origin of the receptors is a female donor with lung adenocarcinoma. The CD4 and CD8 labels of this study may be unreliable.

Relative to its sample, this clonotype is large. The V and J genes are TRBV27 and TRBJ2-3, with 7 bases identical to TRBD2. Germline values: CDR1 MNHEY, CDR2 SMNVEV (reference sequence). This CDR3 comprises 13 residues. V dropped 7 bases and J dropped 4; count of bases not matched to a gene: 5. CDR3 residues: CASTPTSSDTQYF. The CDR3 DNA follows: TGTGCCAGCACCCCGACTAGCTCAGATACGCAGTATTTT.

Turning to this clonotype: Mismatch with germline at one junction end may stem from a read error. The chain links TRBV27 to TRBJ2-3; tentatively, D is TRBD1 (7 bases). CDR1 is MNHEY, CDR2 SMNVEV, per germline (reference sequence). The CDR3 runs to 15 residues. As DNA, the CDR3 is TGTGCCGGGGGGCAGGGGGGCGGAGTCACAGATACCCAGTATTTC. This encodes CAGGQGGGVTDTQYF.

A remark on this clonotype: The conserved phenylalanine or tryptophan normally closing the CDR3 is absent here, so this likely arose from a read error. The chain is built from TRBV25-1 and TRBJ2-5; TRBD1 might be the D (7 bases). The CDR3 runs 16 residues. Germline loops: CDR1 MGHDK, CDR2 SYGVNS. The CDR3 loop reads CASSLSGRGAQENQYV. The CDR3, as DNA: TGTGCCAGCAGTCTGTCCGGCAGGGGGGCCCAAGAGAACCAGTACGTC.

This clonotype has only one observation. The conserved phenylalanine or tryptophan is not found at the CDR3 terminus, so this likely reflects a read error. The DNA is left out, because the CDR3 cannot be placed on it with certainty; the CDR3 is given as TCRdb lists it. CDR3 region: CSVVCPST. The chain couples TRBV29-1 to TRBJ2-5; the table's D call, TRBD1, was not checked against the DNA. Per germline, CDR1 SQVTM and CDR2 ANQGSEA. The CDR3 region is 8 residues in length, termini included.

The V call is TRBV11-3, the J call TRBJ2-5; D possibly corresponds to TRBD1 (6 bases). The J call may be in error: the DNA end matches TRBJ2-7 better. This CDR3 contains 14 residues. CDR1 is SGHNT, CDR2 YENEEA, per germline. CDR3 amino acids: CASSPDSGAYEQYF. CDR3 sequence (DNA): TGTGCCAGCAGCCCGGACAGCGGTGCCTACGAGCAGTACTTC.

The chain has TRBV6-1 and TRBJ1-1, with TRBD1 matching 7 bases. Germline assignment: CDR1 MNHNS and CDR2 SASEGT. Unmatched junction bases numbered 11, after V lost 5 bases and J lost 8 bases. The CDR3 contains 14 residues. The DNA of the CDR3 is TGTGCCAGCAGTCCTCCTTGGACAGGCGAAGAAGCTTTCTTT. Translated, it gives CASSPPWTGEEAFF.

In regard to this clonotype: Germline is not matched at one junction end, which may reflect a read error. The chain carries TRBV6-1 and TRBJ2-3, with a tentative D call TRBD2 (6 bases). Germline CDR1 MNHNS, CDR2 SASEGT. The CDR3 sequence is 14 residues long. The CDR3 DNA follows: TGTGCCAGCAGGGGGGGACGTGACGTAGATACGCAGTATTTC. It encodes CASRGGRDVDTQYF.

With respect to this clonotype: Here the CDR3 omits its conserved ending phenylalanine or tryptophan, so a read error is the likely source. The rearrangement links TRBV10-1 to TRBJ2-5; possibly TRBD1 or TRBD2 for D (5 bases each). The CDR3 totals 14 residues. Germline assignment: CDR1 WNHNN and CDR2 SYGVQD (reference sequence). Trimming stripped 4 bases from V and 4 bases from J, with 13 bases between. In DNA form, the CDR3 reads TGCGCCAGCAGTGCCGGGGCGAGGGGAGAGACCCAGTACTTA. Its protein is CASSAGARGETQYL.

This clonotype has more than one count but fewer than ten. The rearrangement links TRBV30 to TRBJ1-2, with 7 bases aligning to TRBD1. This CDR3 has 15 residues. V was clipped by 5 bases and J by 3 bases; unmatched bases: 12. CDR1 is GTSNPN and CDR2 is SVGIG in the germline V gene (reference sequence). The CDR3: CAWDTSRQGYYGYTF. In DNA form, the CDR3 reads TGTGCCTGGGATACCTCGAGACAGGGATACTATGGCTACACCTTC.

This clonotype was counted only a few times. This rearrangement joins TRBV6-1 to TRBJ2-5; possibly TRBD1 for D (6 bases). CDR1 is MNHNS, CDR2 SASEGT, per germline. The CDR3 has 14 amino acids. V lost 3 bases, J lost 4 bases, and 12 bases lay in between. The CDR3 DNA follows: TGTGCCAGCAGTGAGAGCAGGGGACGAGAGACCCAGTACTTC. Translating it yields CASSESRGRETQYF.

This clonotype was observed at least ten times. The chain joins TRBV7-6 to TRBJ2-1; D assignment may be TRBD1 or TRBD2 (6 bases each). This CDR3 spans 12 amino acids. Germline V gene data show CDR1 as SGHVS and CDR2 as FNYEAQ. V was cut by 5 bases and J by 7 bases, with 9 bases left in between. DNA of the CDR3: TGTGCCAGCAGCCAGGGGAGGAATGAGCAGTTCTTC. It translates to CASSQGRNEQFF. The complete variable domain, with remaining parts taken from reference TRBV7-6 and TRBJ2-1, reads GAGVSQSPRYKVTKRGQDVALRCDPISGHVSLYWYRQALGQGPEFLTYFNYEAQQDKSGLPNDRFSAERPEGSISTLTIQRTEQRDSAMYRCASSQGRNEQFFGPGTRLTVL.

The genes are TRBV6-1 and TRBJ2-4; D is possibly TRBD1 or TRBD2 (5 bases each). The CDR3 has 14 residues. Germline V gene sequence: CDR1 MNHNS, CDR2 SASEGT. The CDR3 DNA sequence: TGTGGCGGCACGGGGCTGTGGGCCAAAAACATTCAGTACTTC. Translated, it gives CGGTGLWAKNIQYF.

The chain employs TRBV5-8 and TRBJ2-1; 7 nucleotides align to TRBD2. The last part of the DNA fits TRBJ2-5 better; the J call may be wrong. CDR1 is SGHTS, CDR2 YDEGEE, per germline. This CDR3 has 19 residues. CDR3 in amino acids: CASSLEEASGYRTSETQYF. The CDR3, as DNA: TGTGCCAGCAGCTTGGAGGAAGCTAGCGGATATCGAACCTCGGAGACCCAGTACTTC.

This sequence joins TRBV4-2 and TRBJ2-5; D is undetermined. The J call may be faulty, since TRBJ2-1 better matches the DNA end. The CDR3 covers 13 residues. Germline CDR1 LGHNA, CDR2 YNFKEQ. DNA of the CDR3: TGTGCCAGCAGCCAAGATTCATACAATGAGCAGTTCTTC. This sequence encodes CASSQDSYNEQFF.

About this clonotype itself: A junction end diverges from the germline sequence, so it may reflect a read error. The chain employs TRBV10-1 and TRBJ2-3; D could derive from TRBD1 or TRBD2 (5 bases each). Germline CDR1 is WNHNN and CDR2 is SYGVQD (reference sequence). The CDR3 has 14 amino acids. This CDR3 is CGSTGQRAKDTQYF. CDR3 in DNA: TGCGGCAGCACGGGGCAGAGAGCCAAAGATACTCAGTACTTT.

In the case of this clonotype: One junction end does not reproduce the germline sequence, and a read error may be involved. The CDR3 sequence: CAGSGGRDADTQYF. The CDR3 bases are TGTGCGGGCAGTGGGGGGCGTGATGCAGATACCCAGTACTTT. The chain employs TRBV6-1 and TRBJ2-3, with D perhaps matching TRBD1 or TRBD2 (6 bases each). Germline CDR1 and CDR2: MNHNS and SASEGT. The CDR3 spans 14 residues.

By sample share, this clonotype is medium-sized (0.01 to 0.1%). The chain links TRBV7-2 to TRBJ2-1; 15 bases match TRBD2. J gave up 9 bases and V 5 bases, and 8 bases lay outside the gene matches. Per the germline V gene, CDR1 is SGHTA and CDR2 is FQGNSA. The CDR3 runs to 16 residues. Here the CDR3 DNA reads TGTGCCAGCAGCACAAGGACTAGCGGGAGGGCACCTGAGCAGTTCTTC. Translating gives CASSTRTSGRAPEQFF.